This T cell receptor beta chain was obtained from a study of OX40 agonist ivuxolimab in advanced cancers. Turning to the overall study: Ivuxolimab was a fully human IgG2 agonistic monoclonal antibody targeting the costimulatory receptor OX40 (CD134). Intravenous ivuxolimab was administered to patients every 2 weeks at six dose levels: 0.01, 0.1, 0.3, 1.5, 3 and 10 mg/kg. Of the roughly 51 patients in dose escalation, about 20 had hepatocellular carcinoma, some 15 had melanoma, 9 had renal cell carcinoma and 9 had head and neck cancer. A male proportion of 70% to 90% and a mean age of approximately 61 years, ranging from about 23 to 79, were recorded for the dose-escalation cohort. Patients were allowed to have had prior anti-PD-1, anti-PD-L1 or anti-CTLA-4 therapy, and approximately 40% of the dose-escalation patients had been treated with checkpoint inhibitors. Partial responses were achieved by three dose-escalation patients, of whom one had hepatocellular carcinoma and two had cutaneous melanoma. Peripheral TCRbeta sequencing aimed to test whether ivuxolimab altered TCR sequence diversity and caused clonal T-cell expansion. The paper covers the monotherapy dose-escalation part of the phase I ivuxolimab trial, which included N of about 50 patients. Beyond this particular receptor, the publication reports: After ivuxolimab, expanded clones were on average more numerous among CD8+ T cells than among CD4+ T cells. In the 0.1-3.0 mg/kg groups, partial responders had among the lowest normalized peripheral clonal expansion, particularly in CD8+ T cells. Low levels of normalized T-cell clonal expansion were also shown by some nonresponding patients. At doses of 0.1 to 3.0 mg/kg, clonal expansion of both CD4+ and CD8+ blood T cells was observed from baseline to week 6. Which antigens the clonally expanded peripheral T cells were specific for was not determined.

Taken from the germline V gene (reference sequence), the CDR1 and CDR2 loops are SEHNR and FQNEAQ. Including the terminal cysteine and phenylalanine, the CDR3 comprises 16 residues. The kept DNA is CDR3 alone, 48 bases in frame from the first base. Trimming removed 7 bases from V and 4 bases from J, leaving 19 bases between the germline ends. Patients with autoimmune disease history or receiving systemic immunosuppression were excluded from the trial. Peripheral blood for TCR sequencing was drawn from every dose cohort at baseline, at cycle 4 day 1 and at cycle 7 day 1. Samples were obtained from an open-label, multicenter, first-in-human phase I dose-escalation trial of ivuxolimab. Adults with locally advanced or metastatic melanoma, renal cell, hepatocellular, or head and neck squamous cell carcinoma were enrolled in the trial. Before TCR sequencing, CD4+ and CD8+ T cells were separately sorted from peripheral blood.

Of note for this clone: Its antigen is currently not known. The record has no base qualities; no much larger clone is one base away.

Genomic DNA was extracted from sorted cells for sequencing of the TCRbeta CDR3 region. The immunoSEQ Assay was used to sequence the TCRbeta CDR3 regions. TCRdb limited this immuneACCESS table to in-frame rearrangements with V and J called. A share of clones is missing; checked studies link under half to unresolved V genes, and the rest is unexplained. Counted in this sample were tens of thousands of clones; around nine tenths of them appeared once. The top ten clones comprise approximately 13% of the sample. This receptor chain uses TRBV7-9 and TRBJ1-4; the best D guess is TRBD1, with 6 bases matching. Sequencing used CD4+ or CD8+ T cells sorted from blood, obtained in a trial of the OX40 agonist ivuxolimab. The receptor's source is an adult with an advanced solid tumor such as melanoma, head and neck, liver or kidney cancer. The DNA reads TGTGCCAGCACCCCGATTCTGGACAGTATTAATGAAAAACTGTTTTTT. Translated, it gives CASTPILDSINEKLFF.